This T cell receptor beta chain stems from a study of memory CD4+ T cells and cytomegalovirus serostatus (dated by TCRdb to the late 2010s). With respect to the entire study: The cohort comprised about 33 healthy Belgian adults, 9 CMV seropositive and around 24 CMV seronegative. To replicate a published TCR-based CMV serostatus classifier, the researchers sequenced the CD4+ memory TCRbeta repertoires of a Belgian cohort whose cytomegalovirus serostatus was known. General study outcomes and caveats: Unlike the original study, which covered naive and memory CD4+ and CD8+ populations, the Belgian study sequenced only CD4+CD45RO+ memory cells. Among the 150 or so previously reported CMV-associated TCRbeta sequences, 67 showed up in the CD4+ memory repertoires, with each one found in between one and five individuals. The results were interpreted as suggesting that the CMV-associated TCR signature is largely present in the CD4+ memory repertoire. For CMV serostatus prediction, a median bootstrapped AUC of approximately 0.95 was reached with the original framework, and a median bootstrapped AUC of around 0.89 was reached with a US-trained random forest. On the Belgian cohort, the classifier based on the original framework reached a median bootstrapped AUC of about 0.95, with a 95% CI of 0.76-1.00.

Comment on this clone: Its antigen is not yet known. Per-nucleotide qualities are absent, and no much larger clonotype sits a single base away.

At the junction V is shortened by 5 bases and J by 6 bases, with 17 bases in between. Sequences SGHTA (CDR1) and FQGNSA (CDR2) are obtained from the germline V gene. From its cysteine to its phenylalanine, the CDR3 spans 15 amino acids. Only the CDR3 region is kept as DNA, spanning 45 bases read in frame from base 1. Single viable CD3+CD4+CD8-CD45RO+ cells were sorted as memory CD4+ T cells on a FACSAria II. To determine CMV serostatus, a Roche Elecsys assay was used that detects serum IgG against CMV pp150, pp28, p38 and p52. Following thawing, total CD4+ T cells were enriched through positive selection using CD4 magnetic microbeads. The samples came from a different study that was designed specifically to examine the CD4+ T cell memory repertoire. Peripheral blood mononuclear cells were isolated and cryopreserved according to standard operating procedures, and serum was kept at -80 degrees C. CD3-PerCP (BW264/56), CD4-APC (RPA-T4), CD45RO-PE (UCHT1) and CD8-Pacific Orange (3B5) antibodies were used for staining, and non-viable cells were excluded with Sytox blue.

The Quick-DNA Microprep Kit was used to extract genomic DNA from the sorted cells. TCRbeta DNA was amplified with the immunoSEQ hsTCRbeta kit following the manufacturer's protocol. TCRbeta libraries were sequenced on an Illumina MiSeq instrument. The study's processing was this. Following removal of out-of-frame sequences, a few million distinct TCRbeta sequences were retained, with an average of around 67,000 per individual. Each individual was scored according to the count of 150 to 200 previously reported CMV-associated TCRbeta sequences and the total productive distinct TCRbeta count. A beta-binomial model was reimplemented in Python, and scikit-learn random forests with default parameters were trained on US cohort data. Classifier performance on the Belgian cohort was reported as the median AUC with percentile confidence intervals calculated over 10,000 bootstrap iterations. The immuneACCESS repertoire file appears here via TCRdb, limited to in-frame rearrangements. These files lack a portion of the clones; in checked studies, under half of the deficit traces to unresolved V genes, and the cause of the others is not known. That table gives V, J and clone size, and the DNA gave D and trimming. The sample data list under 80,000 clones, and around 83% of these were observed just once. Nearly 0.9% of the sample goes to the ten largest clones.

Recombination joined TRBV7-2 with TRBJ2-1; TRBD2 could be the D gene, as 5 bases match. The source is an adult in good health and CMV-seronegative. The specimen sequenced was memory CD4+ T cells from blood. For the CDR3, the sequence is CASSPVARVANEQFF. The bases are TGTGCCAGCAGCCCCGTTGCGCGGGTGGCCAATGAGCAGTTCTTC.